This T cell receptor beta chain was recorded in a study of blood T cell repertoires in COVID-19. At the level of the study: Some COVID-19 samples were acute and others convalescent; all came from the United States, Italy and Spain.

Trimming took 1 base from V and 6 from J, leaving 6 bases between them. The CDR3 extends over 13 amino acids. Germline V gives CDR1 SGHAT, CDR2 FQNNGV. Original processing methods: Counts of nucleated cells, estimated from reference gene primer amplification, were obtained. This table comes from immunoSEQ multiplex PCR, and its TCRdb copy is limited to in-frame clones, with some not included. That table is the source of V, J and clone size, and D and trimming were worked out from the DNA. The data show about 250,000 clones, with around 87% seen just once and approximately 1.5% held by the top ten. Cohort allocation depended upon clinical history that participants reported.

Sequences were obtained from PBMCs or T cells enriched from blood (not recorded which). This chain uses TRBV11-2 with TRBJ2-2; D uncertain. This clonotype originated in a woman aged 50 to 60 who had recovered from COVID-19. CDR3 amino acids: CASSLVVSGELFF. CDR3 coding DNA: TGTGCCAGCAGCTTAGTCGTTTCCGGGGAGCTGTTTTTT.